Detailed here is one T cell receptor beta chain. Its antigen is unknown. Only CD45RO-negative cells positively selected for CCR7 counted as naive CD8 cells, so terminally differentiated effector memory CD45RA+ cells were excluded. Measured with immunoSEQ multiplex PCR; TCRdb has only the in-frame clones, and not every one. Here the sample spans some 2,100,000 clones, approximately 94% being singletons. Germline V gene sequence: CDR1 MDHEN, CDR2 SYDVKM. This CDR3 region has 18 residues. With V trimmed by 2 bases and J by 10 bases, 16 bases remained unmatched. This record belongs to a study of shared clonotypes between healthy human individuals. The wider study: There were three CD4 naive, three CD4 memory, two CD8 naive and one CD8 memory plates per donor.

General study points: Only a few donors were included, so the genetic and exposure-history diversity represented was limited.

V gene TRBV28 combines with J gene TRBJ2-1; 11 nucleotides agree with TRBD2. This receptor was obtained from a young man in good health. Some clones in this sample may be carry-over from other donors' samples. Sequenced: naive CD8+ T cells from PBMCs. The DNA of the CDR3 is TGTGCCAGCAGTTTAGGGGCCAATTGGCTAGCGGGGGGTGAGGAGCAGTTCTTC. It yields the protein CASSLGANWLAGGEEQFF.